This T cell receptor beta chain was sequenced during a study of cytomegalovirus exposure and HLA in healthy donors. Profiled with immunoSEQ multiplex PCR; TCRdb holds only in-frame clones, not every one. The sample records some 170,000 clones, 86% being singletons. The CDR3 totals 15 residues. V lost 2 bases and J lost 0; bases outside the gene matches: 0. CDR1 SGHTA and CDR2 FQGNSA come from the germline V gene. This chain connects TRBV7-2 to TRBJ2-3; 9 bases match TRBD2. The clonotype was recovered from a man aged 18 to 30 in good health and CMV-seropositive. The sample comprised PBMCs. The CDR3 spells CASSLTSGSTDTQYF. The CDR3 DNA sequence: TGTGCCAGCAGCTTAACTAGCGGGAGCACAGATACGCAGTATTTT.